The 25 T cell receptor beta chains in this list originate from one sample, sequenced in a study of CD8 T cells in Susac syndrome. Reverse transcription of roughly 0.45 to 1 ug RNA used random hexamers. TCRdb passed the immunoSEQ multiplex PCR reads through MiXCR, listing each CDR3 protein once. This repertoire shows around 200,000 distinct CDR3 sequences, almost 96% found once; its top ten account for roughly 0.098%. The sample was CD4+ T cells from PBMCs. These receptors were taken from a human donor with Susac syndrome.

This clonotype was recorded only once. The gene calls are TRBV9 and TRBJ2-7; D possibly uses TRBD1 or TRBD2 (5 bases each). Germline V gene sequence: CDR1 SGDLS, CDR2 YYNGEE. Deletions cut 3 bases from V and 0 bases from J, with 13 bases between. The CDR3 totals 15 residues. The CDR3 protein is CASSGLGDPSYEQYF. In nucleotides, the CDR3 is TGTGCCAGCAGCGGCCTAGGGGACCCCTCCTACGAGCAGTACTTC.

The chain links TRBV9 to TRBJ2-3; D remains unclear. V was trimmed by 4 bases and J by 3 bases, leaving 18 bases between them. This CDR3 region has 16 residues. Germline CDR1 and CDR2: SGDLS and YYNGEE. CDR3 sequence reads: CASSTAVTSDTDTQYF. CDR3 sequence (DNA): TGTGCCAGCAGCACGGCAGTAACTTCGGATACAGATACGCAGTATTTT.

The gene calls are TRBV10-3 and TRBJ1-5; D is undetermined. The length of the CDR3 is 14 residues. The ends were cut back, 0 bases at V and 5 bases at J, with 8 bases in the middle. Germline CDR1 ENHRY, CDR2 SYGVKD. CDR3 nucleotide sequence: TGTGCCATCAGTGAGTCGGCAGAATATCAGCCCCAGCATTTT. As protein: CAISESAEYQPQHF.

J is TRBJ1-5 and V is TRBV30; D is perhaps TRBD1 (6 bases). CDR3 length: 14 amino acids. V shed 0 bases and J shed 1 base, with 7 bases lying between them. CDR1 and CDR2 (germline): GTSNPN, SVGIG (reference sequence). The DNA for the CDR3 is TGTGCCTGGAGTGTAGGACAGAGCAATCAGCCCCAGCATTTT. Protein: CAWSVGQSNQPQHF. Full variable domain (remainder filled in from reference TRBV30 and TRBJ1-5): SQTIHQWPATLVQPVGSPLSLECTVEGTSNPNLYWYRQAAGRGLQLLFYSVGIGQISSEVPQNLSASRPQDRQFILSSKKLLLSDSGFYLCAWSVGQSNQPQHFGDGTRLSIL.

The chain couples TRBV20-1 to TRBJ2-2; 8 nucleotides match TRBD2. Trimming cost V 6 bases and J 1 base; bases outside gene matches: 7. CDR3 length: 15 amino acids. Looked up from germline, CDR1 is DFQATT and CDR2 is SNEGSKA (reference sequence). CDR3: CSAPRAGVNTGELFF. CDR3 nucleotides: TGCAGTGCCCCTCGAGCGGGGGTGAACACCGGGGAGCTGTTTTTT.

The chain couples TRBV7-9 to TRBJ1-4; D gene uncertain. The germline gives CDR1 SEHNR, CDR2 FQNEAQ (reference sequence). V lost 1 base and J lost 8, with 11 bases in between. The CDR3 is made up of 14 amino acids. The CDR3 here is CASSLESAGEKLFF. CDR3 sequence (DNA): TGTGCCAGCAGCTTAGAGTCAGCCGGCGAAAAACTGTTTTTT.

In DNA, the CDR3 is TGCAGTGCTAGCGGCGGGTTAATTAACAATGAGCAGTTCTTC. This encodes CSASGGLINNEQFF. The chain uses TRBV20-1 and TRBJ2-1; D is perhaps TRBD2 (5 bases). V was pared by 3 bases and J by 5 bases, with 14 bases between. Germline values: CDR1 DFQATT, CDR2 SNEGSKA (reference sequence). CDR3 length equals 14 residues.

This clonotype has only one observation. The chain links TRBV19 to TRBJ2-1; the match to TRBD2 covers 8 bases. The CDR3 loop spans 13 amino acids. Germline V gene lookup returns CDR1 LNHDA and CDR2 SQIVND (reference sequence). V lost 4 bases to trimming and J lost 9 bases; unmatched junction nucleotides: 5. This CDR3 reads CASSRRTSLEQFF. The DNA of the CDR3 is TGTGCCAGTAGTAGAAGGACTAGCCTTGAGCAGTTCTTC.

The chain carries TRBV5-6 and TRBJ2-5; D is perhaps TRBD1 or TRBD2 (5 bases each). V shed 4 bases and J shed 4 bases, with 14 bases lying between them. The CDR3 spans 14 residues. Germline CDR1 reads SGHDT; CDR2 reads YYEEEE. The CDR3 DNA is TGTGCCAGCAGCCCCATGGGGGTTTCAGAGACCCAGTACTTC. It yields the protein CASSPMGVSETQYF.

The chain recombines TRBV4-1 with TRBJ2-1; 10 bases fit TRBD1. This CDR3 comprises 16 residues. The ends lost 2 bases at V and 9 bases at J; junction bases unmatched: 10. Germline V gene data show CDR1 as MGHRA and CDR2 as YSYEKL. Written as DNA, the CDR3 is TGCGCCAGCAGCCAAATTCTAGGACAGGGGGTCTTTGAGCAGTTCTTC. Protein: CASSQILGQGVFEQFF.

This chain connects TRBV5-1 to TRBJ2-7, with 8 positions matching TRBD1. J lost 3 bases, V lost 4 bases, and 9 bases had no gene match. This CDR3 is built from 15 residues. Germline V lookup: CDR1 SGHRS, CDR2 YFSETQ. The CDR3 spells CASSRGTGGYYEQYF. Written as DNA, the CDR3 is TGCGCCAGCAGCCGAGGGACAGGCGGGTACTACGAGCAGTACTTC.

V is TRBV7-3 and J is TRBJ2-1, with D possibly TRBD1 on 6 matching bases. The V gene lost 2 bases and the J gene lost 0 bases, with 8 bases spanning the gap. CDR1 SGHTA and CDR2 FQGTGA come from the germline V gene. The CDR3 length is 15 residues. The DNA of the CDR3 is TGTGCCAGCAGCTTAGACAGGAACTCCTACAATGAGCAGTTCTTC. As protein: CASSLDRNSYNEQFF.

This clonotype was counted only a few times. The CDR3 spells CASSLGRGNTEAFF. The CDR3 nucleotides are TGTGCCAGCAGCTTAGGTCGCGGAAACACTGAAGCTTTCTTT. The chain has TRBV7-8 and TRBJ1-1, with no clear D. This CDR3 region has 14 residues. Germline loops: CDR1 SGHVS, CDR2 FQNEAQ. V was shortened by 1 base and J by 2 bases, with 8 bases between the two germline ends.

The chain joins TRBV18 to TRBJ1-1, with D hard to call. CDR1 is KGHSH, CDR2 LQKENI, per germline. Trimming took off 3 bases at V and 4 bases at J, with 18 bases between the two ends. CDR3 size: 16 residues. CDR3 protein: CASSPIPADLSTEAFF. CDR3 coding DNA: TGTGCCAGCTCACCCATCCCCGCAGACCTAAGCACTGAAGCTTTCTTT.

V gene TRBV28 combines with J gene TRBJ2-1; D may be TRBD2 (6 bases). CDR1 is MDHEN, CDR2 SYDVKM, per germline. The CDR3 contains 14 residues. V lost 6 bases and J lost 8, with 17 bases in between. Here the CDR3 DNA reads TGTGCCAGCAGCCAGACTAGGAACGGCGATGAGCAGTTCTTC. It specifies CASSQTRNGDEQFF.

The chain employs TRBV5-1 and TRBJ2-2; possibly TRBD1 for D (6 bases). This CDR3 spans 17 amino acids. V was shortened by 5 bases and J by 5 bases, with 22 bases between the two germline ends. Germline loops: CDR1 SGHRS, CDR2 YFSETQ. CDR3 in amino acids: CASRQSRGTLETGELFF. The CDR3 bases are TGCGCCAGCAGACAGAGTCGAGGGACACTAGAGACCGGGGAGCTGTTTTTT. Variable domain in full (rest from reference TRBV5-1 and TRBJ2-2): KAGVTQTPRYLIKTRGQQVTLSCSPISGHRSVSWYQQTPGQGLQFLFEYFSETQRNKGNFPGRFSGRQFSNSRSEMNVSTLELGDSALYLCASRQSRGTLETGELFFGEGSRLTVL.

The chain couples TRBV6-2 or TRBV6-3 to TRBJ2-7, with TRBD1 as a possible D gene (5 bases). The CDR3 spans 14 residues. V lost 2 bases, J lost 4 bases, and 12 bases lay in between. Germline-derived CDR1 and CDR2 are MNHEY and SVGEGT. The CDR3 here is CASSYAGHGYEQYF. The CDR3 coding sequence is TGTGCCAGCAGTTACGCAGGGCACGGTTACGAGCAGTACTTC.

The gene calls are TRBV12-3 or TRBV12-4 and TRBJ2-7; D is uncertain. This CDR3 comprises 15 residues. Trimming took 3 bases from V and 0 from J, leaving 12 bases between them. The DNA for the CDR3 is TGTGCCAGCAGTTTCGGAGCCCTAAGCTCCTACGAGCAGTACTTC. Translating it yields CASSFGALSSYEQYF.

The chain has TRBV7-9 and TRBJ2-3; 8 bases match TRBD2. The CDR3 has 15 amino acids. Losses at the gene ends were 1 base for V and 6 bases for J; bases not matched to a gene: 6. Germline V CDR1 and CDR2: SEHNR, FQNEAQ (reference sequence). This CDR3 is CASSLGSGGLDTQYF. The CDR3 DNA is TGTGCCAGCAGCTTAGGATCGGGGGGGCTGGATACGCAGTATTTT.

The chain recombines TRBV20-1 with TRBJ1-5, with D maybe TRBD1 (5 bases). The CDR3 totals 14 residues. Germline-derived CDR1 and CDR2 are DFQATT and SNEGSKA (reference sequence). V lost 6 bases and J 1 base, leaving 13 bases between the germline ends. The CDR3 is CSATQGGSNQPQHF. The CDR3 DNA reads TGCAGTGCAACTCAGGGCGGGAGCAATCAGCCCCAGCATTTT.

The V call is TRBV23-1, the J call TRBJ2-7; D might be TRBD2 (5 bases). TRBV23-1 is assigned to the ORF class and has an uncertain function. Trimming left V 6 bases short and J 5 bases short, with 20 bases between. This CDR3 has 15 amino acids. CDR3 loop: CASRPGGPKIDEQYF. CDR3 nucleotides: TGCGCCAGCAGACCCGGAGGCCCGAAGATCGACGAGCAGTACTTC.

The chain joins TRBV3-1 to TRBJ2-1, with 14 nucleotides matching TRBD2. This CDR3 comprises 16 residues. V lost 0 bases to trimming and J lost 11 bases; unmatched junction nucleotides: 6. Germline V gene lookup returns CDR1 LGHDT and CDR2 YNNKEL (reference sequence). The CDR3 loop is CASSQDPTSGGAKQFF. CDR3 sequence (DNA): TGTGCCAGCAGCCAAGACCCGACTAGCGGGGGGGCGAAGCAGTTCTTC.

The chain links TRBV5-4 to TRBJ2-1; the match to TRBD2 covers 9 bases. V shed 4 bases, J shed 3 bases, and the junction held 8 bases outside the gene matches. Germline CDR1 is SGHNT and CDR2 is YYREEE (reference sequence). The CDR3 covers 16 residues. The CDR3 sequence: CASSRLAGRGYNEQFF. For the CDR3, the DNA is TGTGCCAGCAGCCGCCTAGCGGGGCGCGGCTACAATGAGCAGTTCTTC.

This chain joins TRBV29-1 and TRBJ2-3; D uncertain. CDR3 length: 13 residues. V lost 1 base to trimming and J lost 2 bases, with 7 bases between them. Germline V gives CDR1 SQVTM, CDR2 ANQGSEA. CDR3 loop: CSVEGTLTDTQYF. The DNA for the CDR3 is TGCAGCGTTGAAGGCACCCTCACAGATACGCAGTATTTT.

The rearrangement joins TRBV24-1 to TRBJ2-2, with D unresolved. The CDR3 consists of 12 residues. The germline V gene encodes CDR1 KGHDR and CDR2 SFDVKD. Trimming stripped 5 bases from V and 3 bases from J, with 3 bases between. The DNA of the CDR3 is TGTGCCACCAGTGGACACACCGGGGAGCTGTTTTTT. Translating it yields CATSGHTGELFF.